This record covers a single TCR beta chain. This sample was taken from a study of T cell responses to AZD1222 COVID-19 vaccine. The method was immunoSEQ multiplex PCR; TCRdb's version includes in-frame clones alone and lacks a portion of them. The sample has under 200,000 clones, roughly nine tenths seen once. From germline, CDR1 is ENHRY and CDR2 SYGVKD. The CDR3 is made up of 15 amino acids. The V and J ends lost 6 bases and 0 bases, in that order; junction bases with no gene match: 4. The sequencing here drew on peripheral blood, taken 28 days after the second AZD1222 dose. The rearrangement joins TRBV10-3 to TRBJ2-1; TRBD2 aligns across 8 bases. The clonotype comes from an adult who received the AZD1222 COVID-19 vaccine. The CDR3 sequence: CAISLSGDSYNEQFF. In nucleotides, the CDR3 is TGTGCCATCAGCCTTAGCGGGGACTCCTACAATGAGCAGTTCTTC.